Listed below are T cell receptor beta chains from one sample, sequenced in a study of blood T cell repertoires in COVID-19. Assay: immunoSEQ multiplex PCR; the TCRdb copy retains only in-frame clones and omits some. Of 180,000 or so clones listed, about nine tenths are singletons. Sequenced: peripheral blood. These TCRs come from a man aged 18 to 35 with active or convalescent COVID-19. CDR3s include the opening cysteine and the closing phenylalanine or tryptophan. Each record gives: D gene, V gene, J gene, clone size, CDR3 DNA, CDR3 protein. D genes are given only for firm matches. The size entry is marked missing in some rows and otherwise reads once, few, many or a size class.

>NA|TRBV6-5|TRBJ2-2|NA
TGTGCCAGCAGCGGGACACACGCGAACACCGGGGAGCTGTTTTTT
CASSGTHANTGELFF
>TRBD2|TRBV7-6|TRBJ2-3|NA
TGTGCCAGCAGCCCAATAGCGGGGGGGCCAACAGATACGCAGTATTTT
CASSPIAGGPTDTQYF
>NA|TRBV7-9|TRBJ2-7|NA
TGTGCCAGCAGCTATAACTCCTACGAGCAGTACTTC
CASSYNSYEQYF
>NA|TRBV4-3|TRBJ1-2|NA
TGCGCCAGCAGCCAAGATCGCGACAGCTATGGCTACACCTTC
CASSQDRDSYGYTF
>TRBD2|TRBV5-1|TRBJ2-3|NA
TGCGCCAGCACCGGGACTAGCGGGACAGATACGCAGTATTTT
CASTGTSGTDTQYF
>NA|TRBV4-2|TRBJ1-5|NA
TGTGCCAGCAGTGCTAGACAGGATCATCAGCCCCAGCATTTT
CASSARQDHQPQHF
>NA|TRBV2|TRBJ1-1|NA
TGTGCCACTAACGGACTGTCAAACACTGAAGCTTTCTTT
CATNGLSNTEAFF
>NA|TRBV4-1|TRBJ1-2|NA
TGCGCCAGCAGCCAAAGAGGGATACACCGGGGGGGCTACACCTTC
CASSQRGIHRGGYTF
>NA|TRBV12-3/TRBV12-4|TRBJ1-2|NA
TGTGCCAGCGAAGACATTGGGTACGGCTACACCTTC
CASEDIGYGYTF
>NA|TRBV7-6|TRBJ1-3|NA
TGTGCCAGCAGCTTACGCTCTGGAAACACCATATATTTT
CASSLRSGNTIYF
>NA|TRBV5-8|TRBJ1-2|NA
TGTGCCAGCAGCCCCTCGTATGGGGGCGTTGGCTATGGCTACACCTTC
CASSPSYGGVGYGYTF
>TRBD2|TRBV5-1|TRBJ2-7|NA
TGCGCCAGCAGCTGGGGGACTAGCGGTGACGAGCAGTACTTC
CASSWGTSGDEQYF
>TRBD1|TRBV5-4|TRBJ1-4|few
TGTGCCAGCAGCAAAGACAGGGCCACTAATGAAAAACTGTTTTTT
CASSKDRATNEKLFF
>NA|TRBV4-2|TRBJ1-5|NA
TGTGCCAGCAGCCAACGGGGCCAGGGGAGGCCCCAGCATTTT
CASSQRGQGRPQHF
>TRBD2|TRBV4-2|TRBJ2-7|NA
TGTGCCAGCAGCCAAGTAACCGGGACTAGCGGGTACGAGCAGTACTTC
CASSQVTGTSGYEQYF
>TRBD2|TRBV30|TRBJ2-5|NA
TGTGCCTGGAGTGTAGGCCTAGCGGGAGGGGGTGAGACCCAGTACTTC
CAWSVGLAGGGETQYF
>TRBD1|TRBV27|TRBJ2-7|NA
TGTGCCAGCAGTCAAACAGGGGCCGAGCAGTACTTC
CASSQTGAEQYF
>TRBD1|TRBV19|TRBJ2-7|NA
TGTGCCAGTAGTCCAAAAGCCGGGACAGGGCCCTACGAGCAGTACTTC
CASSPKAGTGPYEQYF
>NA|TRBV23-1|TRBJ2-7|NA
TGCGCCAGCAGTCAAGCCAGGGAAGGGGGGCAGTACTTC
CASSQAREGGQYF
>NA|TRBV5-1|TRBJ2-3|NA
TGCGCCAGCAGCTTAATGGAAGACTCCACAGATACGCAGTATTTT
CASSLMEDSTDTQYF
>NA|TRBV19|TRBJ1-5|NA
TGTGCCAGTAGCCGTAAACTCAGGGCCTATAGCAATCAGCCCCAGCATTTT
CASSRKLRAYSNQPQHF
>NA|TRBV6-5|TRBJ1-3|NA
TGTGCCAGCAGTTACTCGGGCAGAAACTCTGGAAACACCATATATTTT
CASSYSGRNSGNTIYF
>TRBD1|TRBV19|TRBJ1-2|once
TGTGCCAGTTCCGACAGGGCCTCCTATGGCTACACCTTC
CASSDRASYGYTF
>TRBD1|TRBV7-2|TRBJ1-1|NA
TGTGCCAGCAGCTTCGCCGGGACAGGGGGCTTGTACACTGAAGCTTTCTTT
CASSFAGTGGLYTEAFF
>TRBD1|TRBV6-6|TRBJ2-7|once
TGTGCCAGCAGTTACGTTGGACAGGGGGCTTACGAGCAGTACTTC
CASSYVGQGAYEQYF
>TRBD1|TRBV6-5|TRBJ2-7|NA
TGTGCCAGCACCTGGGACAGGGCGGGGGAGCAGTACTTC
CASTWDRAGEQYF
>TRBD1|TRBV11-3|TRBJ2-1|NA
TGTGCCAGCAGCTTAGGGAGGTCAGGGGGCAATGAGCAGTTCTTC
CASSLGRSGGNEQFF
>NA|TRBV5-3|TRBJ1-1|NA
TGTGCCAGAAGCCCTCAGACAGGACCGAACACTGAAGCTTTCTTT
CARSPQTGPNTEAFF
>NA|TRBV4-1|TRBJ2-5|NA
TGCGCCAGCAGCCAAGATAGACAGCAAGAGACCCAGTACTTC
CASSQDRQQETQYF
>NA|TRBV7-2|TRBJ2-7|NA
TGTGCCAGCAGCCTTTACGCGGGGACCTACGAGCAGTACTTC
CASSLYAGTYEQYF
>NA|TRBV4-3|TRBJ2-1|NA
TGCGCCAGCAGCCGACAAACGTCCGGGAGCTTGGGCTACAATGAGCAGTTCTTC
CASSRQTSGSLGYNEQFF
>NA|TRBV30|TRBJ1-1|NA
TGTGCCTGGTTCGTTAAGAACACTGAAGCTTTCTTT
CAWFVKNTEAFF
>TRBD2|TRBV9|TRBJ2-1|NA
TGTGCCAGCAGCGGAAGAAGGGGCGGGAGCGGGGATGAGCAGTTCTTC
CASSGRRGGSGDEQFF
>TRBD2|TRBV7-2|TRBJ2-1|NA
TGTGCCAGCAGCTTAGCGGGAGGGCCATACAATGAGCAGTTCTTC
CASSLAGGPYNEQFF
>NA|TRBV30|TRBJ2-3|NA
TGTGCCTGGAGGCGGGGATACACAGATACGCAGTATTTT
CAWRRGYTDTQYF
>NA|TRBV25-1|TRBJ2-7|NA
TGTGCCAGCAGTGAATCGGGTTTTGAGCACGAGCAGTACTTC
CASSESGFEHEQYF
>NA|TRBV29-1|TRBJ2-4|NA
TGCAGCGTTGAAGGGACGGTCCAGGGGATTCAGTACTTC
CSVEGTVQGIQYF
>NA|TRBV3-1/TRBV3-2|TRBJ1-4|NA
TGTGCCAGCAGCCAAGGGGCAAGAGAAAAACTGTTTTTT
CASSQGAREKLFF